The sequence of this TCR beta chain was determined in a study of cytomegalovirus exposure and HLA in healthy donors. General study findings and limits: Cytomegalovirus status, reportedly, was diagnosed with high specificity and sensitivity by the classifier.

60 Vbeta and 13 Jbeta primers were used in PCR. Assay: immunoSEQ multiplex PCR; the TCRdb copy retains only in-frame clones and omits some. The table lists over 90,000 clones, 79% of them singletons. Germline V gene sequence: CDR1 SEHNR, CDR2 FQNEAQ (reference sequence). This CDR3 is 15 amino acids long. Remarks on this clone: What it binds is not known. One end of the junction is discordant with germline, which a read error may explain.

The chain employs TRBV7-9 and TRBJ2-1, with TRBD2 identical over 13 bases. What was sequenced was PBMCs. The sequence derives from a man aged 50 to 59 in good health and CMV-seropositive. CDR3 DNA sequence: TGTTCCAGCAGCTTACTAGCGGGAGGGGTAAATGAGCAGTTCTTC. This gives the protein CSSSLLAGGVNEQFF.